The T cell receptor (beta chain) under discussion was sequenced for a study of regulatory T cells in long-lasting Graves disease (dated by TCRdb to the early 2020s). Context from the whole study: Newly diagnosed Graves' disease patients had taken antithyroid drugs for less than 3 months. Peripheral blood TCR sequencing and RNA sequencing compared persistent Graves' disease patients with newly diagnosed Graves' disease patients. The study was registered as a clinical trial and conducted in China. A total of roughly 35 samples were covered by TCR sequencing, comprising approximately 13 persistent and roughly 20 newly diagnosed Graves' disease patients.

The paper's findings and limits, for the study overall: More public clonotypes were shared among persistent patients (2,741) than among newly diagnosed patients (966). Only the TCR beta chain was sequenced and analyzed. The study examined only peripheral blood because the primary lesion, thyroid tissue, could not be accessed. The authors noted that the small sample size was a limitation that may lower accuracy. Compared with newly diagnosed patients, patients with persistent Graves' disease had lower TCR Shannon entropy and fewer highly expanded clones, which suggests clonal expansion. Persistent disease showed preferential use of TRBV28, TRBJ1-2 and TRBJ2-5, whereas newly diagnosed disease favored TRBV20-1 and TRBJ2-1.

The time point label for this specimen denotes: newly diagnosed GD, antithyroid drugs for less than 3 months. RNA was extracted from PBMCs in TRIzol for both TCR sequencing and RNA sequencing. The diagnosis of Graves' disease was made according to American Thyroid Association guidelines. Patients were recruited from an endocrinology department in Xi'an, China. From each patient, approximately 10 milliliters of peripheral blood was collected into an EDTA anticoagulant tube. PBMCs were isolated by Ficoll Paque Plus density gradient separation without further T cell sorting. RNA quality was checked with an Agilent 2100 Bioanalyzer and agarose gel, and concentration with a NanoDrop 2000. The library was generated by multiplex PCR. Sequenced on an Illumina HiSeq 4000. CDR3 regions were amplified by Arm-PCR with iRepertoire HTBI primers to construct TCR beta libraries. PCR products were gel purified before sequencing. The original pipeline was this. A total of 62 TRBV and about 13 TRBJ segments were identified across samples and were used for gene usage analysis of CDR3 amino acid clonotypes. Filtered high-quality paired reads were merged into contigs using COPE and FqMerger. BLAST was used to align contigs to IMGT TRBV, TRBD and TRBJ reference genes, with CDR3 defined following IMGT. Clonotypes above 0.1% frequency were classified as highly expanded clones. Repertoire diversity was measured by Shannon entropy, and V-J evenness by the Gini coefficient. A clonotype found in more than one individual was treated as public. TCRdb trimmed the raw reads at Q25, called clones with MiXCR and kept productive beta chains. Entries are consolidated by CDR3 protein sequence, retaining the most common genes and DNA. TCRdb, rather than the study authors, made the V and J calls. Counted in this sample were roughly 380,000 distinct CDR3 sequences; roughly a sixth of them appeared once. Clones ranked in the top ten supply 22% of the sample.

CDR1 and CDR2, looked up from the germline V gene (reference sequence), are DFQATT and SNEGSKA. The CDR3 contains 15 residues, cysteine and phenylalanine counted. CDR3 DNA only is kept here, 45 bases in frame from base 1. At the junction V is shortened by 4 bases and J by 2 bases; bases outside the gene matches: 11. This clonotype was counted ten times or more. This clone's antigen is unknown. Base-call qualities are not available, and no considerably larger clone is one nucleotide away. This chain is built from TRBV20-1 and TRBJ2-7; TRBD2 agrees with 7 junctional bases. The sample in question was peripheral blood mononuclear cells (PBMCs), obtained at new diagnosis, from a patient treated with antithyroid drugs. The TCR originated in a female donor with Graves disease. CDR3 reads: CSANWISGFTYEQYF. In nucleotide form, the sequence is TGCAGTGCTAATTGGATTAGCGGGTTTACCTACGAGCAGTACTTC.